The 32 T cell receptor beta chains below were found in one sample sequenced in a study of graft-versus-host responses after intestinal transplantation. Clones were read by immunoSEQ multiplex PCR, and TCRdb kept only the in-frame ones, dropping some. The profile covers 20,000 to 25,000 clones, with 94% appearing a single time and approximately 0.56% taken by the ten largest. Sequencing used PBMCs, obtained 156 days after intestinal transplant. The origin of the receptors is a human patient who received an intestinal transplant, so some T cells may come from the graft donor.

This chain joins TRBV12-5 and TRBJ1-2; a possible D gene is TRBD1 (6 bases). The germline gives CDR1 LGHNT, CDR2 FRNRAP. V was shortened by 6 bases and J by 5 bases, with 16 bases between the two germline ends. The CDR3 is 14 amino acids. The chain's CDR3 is CASGSLGARYGYTF. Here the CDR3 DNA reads TGTGCTAGTGGGTCCCTGGGGGCTAGGTATGGCTACACCTTC.

CDR3 nucleotides: TGTGCCAGCAGCTTGACAGGGGGATACACTGAAGCTTTCTTT. Protein product: CASSLTGGYTEAFF. V is TRBV7-3 and J is TRBJ1-1, with 9 nucleotides matching TRBD1. CDR3 length: 14 residues. V shed 3 bases and J 3 bases; nucleotides not matched to a gene: 2. Germline V CDR1 and CDR2: SGHTA, FQGTGA.

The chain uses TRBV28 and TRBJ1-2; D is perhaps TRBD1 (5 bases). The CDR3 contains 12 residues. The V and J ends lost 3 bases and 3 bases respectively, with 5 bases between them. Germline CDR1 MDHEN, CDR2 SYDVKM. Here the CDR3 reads CASSLGHYGYTF. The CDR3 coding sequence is TGTGCCAGCAGTTTGGGACACTATGGCTACACCTTC.

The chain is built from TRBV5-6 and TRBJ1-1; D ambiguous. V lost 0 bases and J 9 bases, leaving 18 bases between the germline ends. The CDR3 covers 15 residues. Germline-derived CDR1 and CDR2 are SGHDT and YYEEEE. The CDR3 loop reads CASSLVASRERKAFF. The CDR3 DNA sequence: TGTGCCAGCAGCTTGGTGGCTTCTCGAGAGAGAAAAGCTTTCTTT.

The CDR3: CASRGQLEETQYF. CDR3 bases: TGTGCCAGCAGGGGACAGCTTGAAGAGACCCAGTACTTC. The chain carries TRBV6-1 and TRBJ2-5; TRBD1 aligns across 7 bases. The CDR3 runs to 13 residues. Looked up from germline, CDR1 is MNHNS and CDR2 is SASEGT. The ends lost 6 bases at V and 3 bases at J; junction bases unmatched: 4.

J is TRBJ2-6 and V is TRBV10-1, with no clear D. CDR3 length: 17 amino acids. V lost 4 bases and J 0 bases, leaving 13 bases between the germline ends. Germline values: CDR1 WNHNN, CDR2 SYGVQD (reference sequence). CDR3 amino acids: CASSALTDTSGANVLTF. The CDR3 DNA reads TGCGCCAGCAGTGCCCTGACCGATACCTCTGGGGCCAACGTCCTGACTTTC.

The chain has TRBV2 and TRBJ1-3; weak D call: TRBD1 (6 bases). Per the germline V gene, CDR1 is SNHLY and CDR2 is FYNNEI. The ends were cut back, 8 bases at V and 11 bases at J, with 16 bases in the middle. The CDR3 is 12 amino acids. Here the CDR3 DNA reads TGTGCCAGCCGGGGGGGCAGGGAGGCCATATATTTT. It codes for CASRGGREAIYF.

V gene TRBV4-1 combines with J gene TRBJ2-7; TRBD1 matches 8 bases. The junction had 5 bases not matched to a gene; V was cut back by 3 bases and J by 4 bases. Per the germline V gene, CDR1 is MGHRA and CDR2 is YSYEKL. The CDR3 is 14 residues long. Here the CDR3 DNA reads TGCGCCAGCAGCCACGACAGGGGAGCATACGAGCAGTACTTC. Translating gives CASSHDRGAYEQYF.

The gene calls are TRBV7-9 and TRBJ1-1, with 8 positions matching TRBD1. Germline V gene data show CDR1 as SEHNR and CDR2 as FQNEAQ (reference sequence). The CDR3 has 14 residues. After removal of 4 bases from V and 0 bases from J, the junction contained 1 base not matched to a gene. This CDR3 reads CASSSTGVNTEAFF. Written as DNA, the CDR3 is TGTGCCAGCAGCTCGACAGGGGTGAACACTGAAGCTTTCTTT.

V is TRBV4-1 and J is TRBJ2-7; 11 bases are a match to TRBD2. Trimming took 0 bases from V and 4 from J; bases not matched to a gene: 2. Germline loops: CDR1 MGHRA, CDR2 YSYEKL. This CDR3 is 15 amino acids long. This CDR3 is CASSQETSGTYEQYF. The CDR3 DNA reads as TGCGCCAGCAGCCAAGAGACTAGCGGGACATACGAGCAGTACTTC.

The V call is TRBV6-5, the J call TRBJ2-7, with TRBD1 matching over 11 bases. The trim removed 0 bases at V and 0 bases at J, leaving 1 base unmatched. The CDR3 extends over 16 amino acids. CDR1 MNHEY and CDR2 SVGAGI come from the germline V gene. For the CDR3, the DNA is TGTGCCAGCAGTTACTCTGGGACAGGGGGCTCCTACGAGCAGTACTTC. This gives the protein CASSYSGTGGSYEQYF.

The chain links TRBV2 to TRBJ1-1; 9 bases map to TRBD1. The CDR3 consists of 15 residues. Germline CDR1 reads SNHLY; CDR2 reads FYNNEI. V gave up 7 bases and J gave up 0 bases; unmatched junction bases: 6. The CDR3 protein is CASKRTGDMNTEAFF. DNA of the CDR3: TGTGCCAGCAAAAGGACAGGGGACATGAACACTGAAGCTTTCTTT.

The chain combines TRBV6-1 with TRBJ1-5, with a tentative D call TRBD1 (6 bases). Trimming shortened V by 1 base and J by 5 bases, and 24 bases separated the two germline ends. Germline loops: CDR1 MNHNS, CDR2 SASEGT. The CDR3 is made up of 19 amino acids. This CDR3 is CASSEEGIYRALGDQPQHF. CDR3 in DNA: TGTGCCAGCAGTGAAGAAGGGATTTACAGGGCCCTCGGGGATCAGCCCCAGCATTTT.

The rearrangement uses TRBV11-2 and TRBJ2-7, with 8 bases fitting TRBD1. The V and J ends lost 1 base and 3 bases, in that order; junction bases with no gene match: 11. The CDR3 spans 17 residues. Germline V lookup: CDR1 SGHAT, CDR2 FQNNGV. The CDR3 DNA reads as TGTGCCAGCAGCTTAGGGATAGGGACAGGAGCCGTCTACGAGCAGTACTTC. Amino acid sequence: CASSLGIGTGAVYEQYF. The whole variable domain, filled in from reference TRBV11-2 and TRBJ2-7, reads EAGVAQSPRYKIIEKRQSVAFWCNPISGHATLYWYQQILGQGPKLLIQFQNNGVVDDSQLPKDRFSAERLKGVDSTLKIQPAKLEDSAVYLCASSLGIGTGAVYEQYFGPGTRLTVT.

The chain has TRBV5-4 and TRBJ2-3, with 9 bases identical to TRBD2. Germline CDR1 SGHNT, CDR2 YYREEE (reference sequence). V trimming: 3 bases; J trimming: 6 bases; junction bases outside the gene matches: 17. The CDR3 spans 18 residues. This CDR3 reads CASSSASGGSDWSDTQYF. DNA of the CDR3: TGTGCCAGCAGCTCGGCCAGCGGGGGGTCCGATTGGTCGGATACGCAGTATTTT.

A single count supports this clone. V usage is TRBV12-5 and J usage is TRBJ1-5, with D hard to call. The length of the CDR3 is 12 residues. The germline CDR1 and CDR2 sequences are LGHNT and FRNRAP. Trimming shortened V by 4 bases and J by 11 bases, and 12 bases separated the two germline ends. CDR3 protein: CASGSLDLAQHF. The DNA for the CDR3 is TGTGCTAGTGGTTCATTAGACCTGGCCCAGCATTTT.

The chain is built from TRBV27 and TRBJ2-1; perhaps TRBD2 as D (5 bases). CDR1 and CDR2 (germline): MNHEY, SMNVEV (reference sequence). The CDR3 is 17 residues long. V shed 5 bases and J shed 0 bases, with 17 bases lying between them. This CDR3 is CASSPRTAPSSYNEQFF. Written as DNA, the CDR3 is TGTGCCAGCAGTCCACGGACTGCCCCAAGCTCCTACAATGAGCAGTTCTTC.

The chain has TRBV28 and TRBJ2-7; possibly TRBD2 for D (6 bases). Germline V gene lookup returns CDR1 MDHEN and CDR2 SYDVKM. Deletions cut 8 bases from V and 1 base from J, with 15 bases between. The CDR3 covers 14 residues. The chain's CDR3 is CASRAWDLSYEQYF. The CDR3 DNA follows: TGTGCCAGCCGTGCTTGGGACTTATCCTACGAGCAGTACTTC. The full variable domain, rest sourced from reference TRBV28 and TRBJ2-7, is DVKVTQSSRYLVKRTGEKVFLECVQDMDHENMFWYRQDPGLGLRLIYFSYDVKMKEKGDIPEGYSVSREKKERFSLILESASTNQTSMYLCASRAWDLSYEQYFGPGTRLTVT.

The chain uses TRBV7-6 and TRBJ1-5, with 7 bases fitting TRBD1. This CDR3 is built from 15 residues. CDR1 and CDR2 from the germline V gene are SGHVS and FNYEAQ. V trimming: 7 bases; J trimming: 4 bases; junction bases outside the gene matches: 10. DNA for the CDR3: TGTGCCAGCACCGCCTTAGGGGGCGAAAATCAGCCCCAGCATTTT. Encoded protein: CASTALGGENQPQHF.

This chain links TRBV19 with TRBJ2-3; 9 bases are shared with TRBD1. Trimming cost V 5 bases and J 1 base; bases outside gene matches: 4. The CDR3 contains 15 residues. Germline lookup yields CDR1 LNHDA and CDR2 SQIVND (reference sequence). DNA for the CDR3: TGTGCCAGTAGTCCCCGGGACAGGGGCACAGATACGCAGTATTTT. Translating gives CASSPRDRGTDTQYF.

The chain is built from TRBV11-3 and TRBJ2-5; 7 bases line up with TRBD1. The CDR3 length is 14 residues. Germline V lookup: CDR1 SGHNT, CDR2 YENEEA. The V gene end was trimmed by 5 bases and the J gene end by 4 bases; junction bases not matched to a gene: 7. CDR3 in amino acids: CASSPYRGSETQYF. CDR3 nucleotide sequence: TGTGCCAGCAGCCCATACAGGGGATCAGAGACCCAGTACTTC.

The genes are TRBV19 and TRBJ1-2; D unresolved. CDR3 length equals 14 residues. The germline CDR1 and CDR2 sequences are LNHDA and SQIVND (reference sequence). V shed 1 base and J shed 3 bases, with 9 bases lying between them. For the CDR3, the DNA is TGTGCCAGTAGTATAGGTGTCGTAGACTATGGCTACACCTTC. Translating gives CASSIGVVDYGYTF. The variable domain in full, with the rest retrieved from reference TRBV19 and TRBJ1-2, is DGGITQSPKYLFRKEGQNVTLSCEQNLNHDAMYWYRQDPGQGLRLIYYSQIVNDFQKGDIAEGYSVSREKKESFPLTVTSAQKNPTAFYLCASSIGVVDYGYTFGSGTRLTVV.

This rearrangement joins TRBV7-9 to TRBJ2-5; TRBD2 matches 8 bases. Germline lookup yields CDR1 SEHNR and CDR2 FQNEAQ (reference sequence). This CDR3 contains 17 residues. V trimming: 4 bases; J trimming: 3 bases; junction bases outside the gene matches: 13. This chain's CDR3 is CASSSSTGGPSEETQYF. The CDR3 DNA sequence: TGTGCCAGCAGCTCGTCTACGGGAGGGCCTTCAGAAGAGACCCAGTACTTC. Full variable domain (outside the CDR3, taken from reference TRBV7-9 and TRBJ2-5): DTGVSQNPRHKITKRGQNVTFRCDPISEHNRLYWYRQTLGQGPEFLTYFQNEAQLEKSRLLSDRFSAERPKGSFSTLEIQRTEQGDSAMYLCASSSSTGGPSEETQYFGPGTRLLVL.

This CDR3 is CAWSVGHNEKLFF. In DNA form, the CDR3 reads TGTGCCTGGAGTGTTGGTCACAACGAAAAACTGTTTTTT. The chain has TRBV30 and TRBJ1-4, with D uncertain. The CDR3 runs to 13 residues. Trimming cost V 0 bases and J 8 bases, with 10 bases left between them. CDR1 GTSNPN and CDR2 SVGIG come from the germline V gene (reference sequence).

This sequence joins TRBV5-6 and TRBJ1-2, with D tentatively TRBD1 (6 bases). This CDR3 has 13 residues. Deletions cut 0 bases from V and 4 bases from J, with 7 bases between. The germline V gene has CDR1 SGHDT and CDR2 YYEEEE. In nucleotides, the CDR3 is TGTGCCAGCAGCTTGGGGGGGGCCTATGGCTACACCTTC. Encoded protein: CASSLGGAYGYTF.

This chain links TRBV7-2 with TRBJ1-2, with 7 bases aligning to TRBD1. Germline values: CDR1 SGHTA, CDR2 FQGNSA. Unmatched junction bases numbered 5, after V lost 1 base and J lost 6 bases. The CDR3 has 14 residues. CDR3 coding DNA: TGTGCCAGCAGCTTAGGAGGGGGCCAGAATGGCTACACCTTC. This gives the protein CASSLGGGQNGYTF.

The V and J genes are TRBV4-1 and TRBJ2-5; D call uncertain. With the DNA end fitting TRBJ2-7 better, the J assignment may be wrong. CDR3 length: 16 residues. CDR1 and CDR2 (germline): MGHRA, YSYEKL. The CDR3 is CASSQDLRDLSYEQYF. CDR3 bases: TGCGCCAGCAGCCAAGATCTGAGAGATCTCTCCTACGAGCAGTACTTC.

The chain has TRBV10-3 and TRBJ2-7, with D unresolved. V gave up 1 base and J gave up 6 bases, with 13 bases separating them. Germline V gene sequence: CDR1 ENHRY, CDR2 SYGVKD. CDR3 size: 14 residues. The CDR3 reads CAISEWLMSGEQYF. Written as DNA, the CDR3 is TGTGCCATCAGTGAGTGGCTCATGTCGGGCGAGCAGTACTTC.

The CDR3 DNA is TGTGCCAGCAGTTTAGGGGACAGGGGGGTCACTGAAGCTTTCTTT. Translating it yields CASSLGDRGVTEAFF. The V and J genes are TRBV28 and TRBJ1-1, with TRBD1 matching 11 bases. Germline CDR1 is MDHEN and CDR2 is SYDVKM. J gave up 4 bases and V 2 bases, and 3 bases lay outside the gene matches. The CDR3 loop spans 15 amino acids.

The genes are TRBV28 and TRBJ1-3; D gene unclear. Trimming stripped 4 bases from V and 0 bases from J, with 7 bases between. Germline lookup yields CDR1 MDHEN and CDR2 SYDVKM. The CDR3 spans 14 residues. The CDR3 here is CASSSKNSGNTIYF. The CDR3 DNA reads TGTGCCAGCAGTTCCAAGAACTCTGGAAACACCATATATTTT.

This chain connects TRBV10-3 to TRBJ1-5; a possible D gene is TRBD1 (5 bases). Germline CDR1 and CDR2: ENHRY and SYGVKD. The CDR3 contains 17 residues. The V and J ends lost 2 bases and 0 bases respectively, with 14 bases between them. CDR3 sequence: CAISESAGIYSNQPQHF. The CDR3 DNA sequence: TGTGCCATCAGTGAGAGCGCAGGGATATATAGCAATCAGCCCCAGCATTTT.

CDR3 protein: CASKNSGLAVKETQYF. CDR3 nucleotides: TGTGCCAGCAAAAACTCGGGACTAGCGGTCAAAGAGACCCAGTACTTC. V usage is TRBV6-8 and J usage is TRBJ2-5, with TRBD2 matching over 11 bases. This CDR3 region has 16 residues. Germline V gene data show CDR1 as MNHGY and CDR2 as SAAAGT. Trimming cost V 7 bases and J 3 bases; bases outside gene matches: 10.